Below, one TCR beta chain is given with its context. What it recognizes is unknown. The time point was: cycle 4 day 1 (C4D1), after 6 weeks of nivolumab. Every patient had relapsed following autologous stem cell transplantation, and cohorts differed in brentuximab vedotin exposure. This entry is derived from a study of PD-1 blockade in classical Hodgkin lymphoma. Overall study context: Nivolumab was administered to patients intravenously at 3 mg/kg every 2 weeks.

Whole-study results and caveats: Relapsed/refractory patients reportedly had the lowest baseline TCR diversity, below newly diagnosed patients, who were below healthy donors. By cycle point C4D1, TCR diversity had risen significantly in CD4+ cells (but not CD8+ cells).

The V gene's germline CDR1 is MRHNA and CDR2 SNTAGT. The CDR3 sequence is 16 residues long. Trimming took 7 bases from V and 2 from J, leaving 20 bases between them. Assay: immunoSEQ multiplex PCR; the TCRdb copy retains only in-frame clones and omits some. This sample has roughly 48,000 clones, with around nine tenths found just once. The sample in question was peripheral blood mononuclear cells (PBMCs), obtained before the fourth cycle of nivolumab. This clonotype originated in a human donor with classical Hodgkin lymphoma. The chain uses TRBV6-4 and TRBJ2-5; D is ambiguous. In DNA form, the CDR3 reads TGTGCCAGCACCCTCGATATAACCCCCAAACAAGAGACCCAGTACTTC. Amino acids: CASTLDITPKQETQYF.